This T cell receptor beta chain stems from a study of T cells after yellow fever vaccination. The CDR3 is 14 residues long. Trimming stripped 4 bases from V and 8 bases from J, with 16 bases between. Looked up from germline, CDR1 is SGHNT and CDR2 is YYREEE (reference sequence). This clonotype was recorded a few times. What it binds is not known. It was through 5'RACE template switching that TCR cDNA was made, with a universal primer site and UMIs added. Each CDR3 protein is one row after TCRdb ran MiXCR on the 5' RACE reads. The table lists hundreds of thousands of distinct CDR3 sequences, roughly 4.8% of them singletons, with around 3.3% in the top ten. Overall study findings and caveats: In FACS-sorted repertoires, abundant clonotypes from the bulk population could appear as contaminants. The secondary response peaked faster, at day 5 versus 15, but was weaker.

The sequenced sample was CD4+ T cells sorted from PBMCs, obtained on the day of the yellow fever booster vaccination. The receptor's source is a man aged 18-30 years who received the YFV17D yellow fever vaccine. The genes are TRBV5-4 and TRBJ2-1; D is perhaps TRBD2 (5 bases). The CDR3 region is CASSPTPHGDEQFF. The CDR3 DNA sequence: TGTGCCAGCAGCCCAACCCCTCACGGGGATGAGCAGTTCTTC. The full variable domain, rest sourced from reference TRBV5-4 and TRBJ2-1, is ETGVTQSPTHLIKTRGQQVTLRCSSQSGHNTVSWYQQALGQGPQFIFQYYREEENGRGNFPPRFSGLQFPNYSSELNVNALELDDSALYLCASSPTPHGDEQFFGPGTRLTVL.